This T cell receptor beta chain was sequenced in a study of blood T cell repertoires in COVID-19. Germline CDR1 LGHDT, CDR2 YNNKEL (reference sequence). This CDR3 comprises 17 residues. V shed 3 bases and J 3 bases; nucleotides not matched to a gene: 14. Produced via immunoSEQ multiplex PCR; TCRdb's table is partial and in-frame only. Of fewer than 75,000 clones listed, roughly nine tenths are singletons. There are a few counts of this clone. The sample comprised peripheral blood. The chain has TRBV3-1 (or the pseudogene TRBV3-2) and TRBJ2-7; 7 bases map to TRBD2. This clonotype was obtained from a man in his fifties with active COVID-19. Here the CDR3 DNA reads TGTGCCAGCAGCCACCCCCACGGGAAGGGGAGGGGCTACGAGCAGTACTTC. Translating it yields CASSHPHGKGRGYEQYF.